This TCR beta chain was documented in a study of identical twins. Germline trimming cut 2 bases from V and 2 bases from J; bases unmatched to any gene: 7. The CDR3 contains 17 residues. The germline gives CDR1 LNHNV, CDR2 YYDKDF (reference sequence). This clonotype was counted only a few times. Antigen specificity is unknown. Template switching added a universal primer site, and cDNA bore unique molecular identifiers. MiXCR was run by TCRdb on the 5' RACE reads, yielding one entry per CDR3 protein. Altogether around 480,000 distinct CDR3 sequences are present, 12% to 15% being singletons, with the ten largest covering around 0.52%. Study observations and caveats: An excess of low generation probability was shown by twin-shared out-of-frame alpha sequences.

These same data were also listed under a study on yellow fever vaccine responses in identical twins. From that study: Vaccine-induced T cell responses in twins were reportedly observed to appear partly convergent, partly personalized.

The chain employs TRBV15 and TRBJ2-7; 12 bases are a match to TRBD2. This TCR came from a woman aged 18-29 years in good health. The sequenced sample was CD4+ T cells sorted from blood. The CDR3 DNA reads TGTGCCACCAGCAGAATTCTACTAGCGGGGGGTGCCTACGAGCAGTACTTC. Its translation is CATSRILLAGGAYEQYF.